These T cell receptor beta chains were read from a single sample in a study of blood T cell repertoires in COVID-19. Using immunoSEQ multiplex PCR, the repertoire was profiled, and TCRdb retains in-frame clones only, with some absent. Among under 200,000 clones, approximately 89% were seen once, and the ten largest hold around 2.5%. Sequences were obtained from peripheral blood. All receptors come from a man aged 35-49 years with active or convalescent COVID-19. The conserved cysteine and the conserved F or W are not part of the CDR3 here.

V gene	J gene	CDR3 protein
TRBV5-1	TRBJ1-5	ASSLSRVGNQPQH
TRBV6-2/TRBV6-3	TRBJ1-5	ASSYGDSNQPQH
TRBV12-3/TRBV12-4	TRBJ1-1	ASSFSGYTEAF
TRBV9	TRBJ2-2	ASQALFTGELF
TRBV9	TRBJ2-7	ASSVGGPGLRSYEQY
TRBV5-1	TRBJ1-6	ASSGTGGYNSPLH
TRBV6-5	TRBJ1-1	ASMVQGETEAF
TRBV27	TRBJ1-2	ASSSGPAYGYT
TRBV12-3/TRBV12-4	TRBJ1-1	ASSGQANTEAF
TRBV7-9	TRBJ1-1	ASSLETGEAF
TRBV4-1	TRBJ2-1	ASSHRTSQNEQF
TRBV7-8	TRBJ1-3	ASSYRDHSGNTIY
TRBV19	TRBJ2-1	ASTPTGTYNEQF
TRBV7-2	TRBJ1-5	ASSARDRGNQPQH
TRBV6-6	TRBJ2-7	ASSYPGQNYEQY
TRBV2	TRBJ2-7	ASSRDRGAYEQY
TRBV7-9	TRBJ2-5	ASNELGGPQETQY
TRBV2	TRBJ1-1	ASSEARGNTEAF
TRBV6-5	TRBJ1-4	ASSPRQATNEKLF
TRBV5-1	TRBJ1-2	ASSLSERNYGYT
TRBV19	TRBJ1-2	ASSIATAGVRGGYT
TRBV4-1	TRBJ1-3	ASSQTTGTGSSGNTIY
TRBV7-2	TRBJ2-1	ASSLGGDRGYNEQF
TRBV6-2/TRBV6-3	TRBJ2-5	ASSYEGVQETQY
TRBV2	TRBJ2-5	ASSLDRYQETQY
TRBV7-9	TRBJ2-7	ASSFPSGRGRDEQY
TRBV5-1	TRBJ2-2	ASSLDRLNTGELF
TRBV4-2	TRBJ1-2	ASSQRSPLGSGGFGYGYT
TRBV6-5	TRBJ1-2	ASSSQGGAEGYT
TRBV5-4	TRBJ2-2	ASSLLGGAKDTGELF
TRBV5-6	TRBJ2-2	ASSLDLASYTGELF